The 26 T cell receptor beta chains in this list originate from one sample, sequenced in a study of shared clonotypes between healthy human individuals. The data were produced by immunoSEQ multiplex PCR, yet TCRdb's version contains in-frame clones alone and is incomplete. This table has about 320,000 clones, more than 75% appearing once. The sequenced sample consisted of memory CD8+ T cells sorted from blood. Subset denoted: CD45RO+ cells pooled with CCR7-negative TemRA cells. The receptor source for this set is a man aged 18 to 30 in good health.

In its sample, this clone was seen a few times. This sequence joins TRBV19 and TRBJ1-6; D perhaps matches TRBD1 (6 bases). Per germline, CDR1 LNHDA and CDR2 SQIVND (reference sequence). The ends were cut back, 1 base at V and 7 bases at J, with 11 bases in the middle. The CDR3 is made up of 15 amino acids. This CDR3 reads CASSIGTAGNSPLHF. CDR3 sequence (DNA): TGTGCCAGTAGTATAGGGACAGCTGGGAATTCACCCCTCCACTTT.

The chain joins TRBV27 to TRBJ2-1; 7 bases map to TRBD2. The CDR3 length is 13 residues. J lost 8 bases, V lost 5 bases, and 6 bases had no gene match. Per the germline V gene, CDR1 is MNHEY and CDR2 is SMNVEV (reference sequence). The CDR3 region is CASSPSSGHEQFF. DNA of the CDR3: TGTGCCAGCAGTCCCTCTAGCGGACATGAGCAGTTCTTC.

V gene TRBV5-6 combines with J gene TRBJ2-5, with TRBD2 matching over 8 bases. This CDR3 region has 15 residues. From germline, CDR1 is SGHDT and CDR2 YYEEEE. J lost 4 bases, V lost 2 bases, and 7 bases had no gene match. The CDR3 reads CASSFPAGEVETQYF. The CDR3 bases are TGTGCCAGCAGCTTCCCAGCGGGAGAGGTAGAGACCCAGTACTTC.

As regards this clone: One junction end does not reproduce the germline sequence, and a read error may be involved. V gene TRBV7-7 combines with J gene TRBJ2-2, with D possibly TRBD1 on 5 matching bases. Germline CDR1 is SSHAT and CDR2 is FNYEAQ (reference sequence). The CDR3 consists of 14 residues. CDR3: CASSHDSYTGELFF. Written as DNA, the CDR3 is TGTGCTAGCAGCCACGACAGTTACACCGGGGAGCTGTTTTTT. The full variable domain, completed using reference TRBV7-7 and TRBJ2-2, is GAGVSQSPRYKVTKRGQDVTLRCDPISSHATLYWYQQALGQGPEFLTYFNYEAQPDKSGLPSDRFSAERPEGSISTLTIQRTEQRDSAMYRCASSHDSYTGELFFGEGSRLTVL.

The chain links TRBV15 to TRBJ2-7; maybe TRBD1 (6 bases). Looked up from germline, CDR1 is LNHNV and CDR2 is YYDKDF (reference sequence). CDR3 length: 15 residues. V was trimmed by 4 bases and J by 5 bases, leaving 18 bases between them. The CDR3 loop reads CATSTGGHVPNEQYF. Here the CDR3 DNA reads TGTGCCACCAGCACTGGGGGACATGTACCCAACGAGCAGTACTTC. Variable domain in full (rest from reference TRBV15 and TRBJ2-7): DAMVIQNPRYQVTQFGKPVTLSCSQTLNHNVMYWYQQKSSQAPKLLFHYYDKDFNNEADTPDNFQSRRPNTSFCFLDIRSPGLGDTAMYLCATSTGGHVPNEQYFGPGTRLTVT.

The CDR3 nucleotides are TGTGCCAGCAGCGCGGCCGGGACAACTGAGCAGTACTTC. Encoded protein: CASSAAGTTEQYF. This sequence joins TRBV7-6 and TRBJ2-7; the D gene is possibly TRBD1 (6 bases). Trimming left V 5 bases short and J 7 bases short, with 15 bases between. Germline-derived CDR1 and CDR2 are SGHVS and FNYEAQ. The CDR3 consists of 13 residues. Using reference TRBV7-6 and TRBJ2-7 for the parts outside the CDR3, the full variable domain is GAGVSQSPRYKVTKRGQDVALRCDPISGHVSLYWYRQALGQGPEFLTYFNYEAQQDKSGLPNDRFSAERPEGSISTLTIQRTEQRDSAMYRCASSAAGTTEQYFGPGTRLTVT.

J is TRBJ1-6 and V is TRBV5-6; D uncertain. Germline CDR1 and CDR2: SGHDT and YYEEEE. The CDR3 loop spans 14 amino acids. V was shortened by 4 bases and J by 18 bases, with 23 bases between the two germline ends. CDR3 amino acids: CASSHYLRWVHDHF. CDR3 DNA: TGTGCCAGCAGCCATTATTTGCGATGGGTCCACGACCACTTT.

V usage is TRBV5-8 and J usage is TRBJ2-7, with 7 bases lining up with TRBD2. CDR1 is SGHTS, CDR2 YDEGEE, per germline. V was pared by 5 bases and J by 5 bases, with 7 bases of the junction left unmatched. The CDR3 sequence is 13 residues long. CDR3 loop: CASSREAVHEQYF. CDR3 in DNA: TGTGCCAGCAGTCGGGAGGCCGTCCACGAGCAGTACTTC. Full variable domain (missing parts from reference TRBV5-8 and TRBJ2-7): EAGVTQSPTHLIKTRGQQATLRCSPISGHTSVYWYQQALGLGLQFLLWYDEGEERNRGNFPPRFSGRQFPNYSSELNVNALELEDSALYLCASSREAVHEQYFGPGTRLTVT.

This chain joins TRBV13 and TRBJ2-3, with D unresolved. Germline V gene data show CDR1 as PRHDT and CDR2 as FYEKMQ (reference sequence). The V end was cut by 2 bases, the J end by 4 bases, with 10 bases between. The CDR3 runs to 14 residues. CDR3 sequence reads: CASSLIGRADTQYF. The CDR3 DNA is TGTGCCAGCAGCTTAATAGGAAGGGCAGATACGCAGTATTTT.

A remark on this clone: A read error is possible here, since a much larger clone lies one base away. The chain is built from TRBV10-2 and TRBJ2-5; TRBD2 aligns across 9 bases. This CDR3 is 14 amino acids long. Germline V CDR1 and CDR2: WSHSY, SAAADI. The CDR3 DNA sequence: TGCGTCAGCAGTGAATGGACTAGCGAAGAGACCCAGTACTTC. It encodes CVSSEWTSEETQYF.

The rearrangement joins TRBV4-1 to TRBJ1-2; 7 bases align to TRBD1. The CDR3 totals 15 residues. With V trimmed by 0 bases and J by 4 bases, 5 bases remained unmatched. Per the germline V gene, CDR1 is MGHRA and CDR2 is YSYEKL. The CDR3 loop reads CASSQDQGGGYGYTF. DNA of the CDR3: TGCGCCAGCAGCCAAGATCAAGGGGGCGGCTATGGCTACACCTTC.

The chain joins TRBV7-8 to TRBJ2-7; 7 bases match TRBD2. Unmatched junction bases numbered 5, after V lost 0 bases and J lost 0 bases. The germline V gene encodes CDR1 SGHVS and CDR2 FQNEAQ. This CDR3 has 16 amino acids. The CDR3 bases are TGTGCCAGCAGCTTAGCTGGCGGGGGTAGCTCCTACGAGCAGTACTTC. Protein product: CASSLAGGGSSYEQYF.

CDR3 sequence reads: CASSLNGYTDTQYF. CDR3 DNA sequence: TGTGCCAGCAGCTTGAACGGATACACAGATACGCAGTATTTT. This chain joins TRBV5-4 and TRBJ2-3; D unclear. The V and J ends lost 1 base and 2 bases respectively, with 8 bases between them. CDR3 length: 14 amino acids. Germline CDR1 SGHNT, CDR2 YYREEE (reference sequence).

The chain has TRBV7-4 and TRBJ2-7, with 8 bases aligning to TRBD1. Germline V gene lookup returns CDR1 SGHVT and CDR2 SQSDAQ. Trimming took 5 bases from V and 0 from J; bases not matched to a gene: 6. The CDR3 has 15 residues. For the CDR3, the DNA is TGTGCCAGCAGCGTGACAGGGGCCTGCTCCTACGAGCAGTACTTC. It codes for CASSVTGACSYEQYF.

On this clone itself: A much larger clone lies a single base off, so this may be a read error. This chain joins TRBV7-8 and TRBJ2-1; D not resolved. The CDR3 extends over 13 amino acids. Trimming took off 5 bases at V and 0 bases at J, with 5 bases between the two ends. Germline values: CDR1 SGHVS, CDR2 FQNEAQ. DNA for the CDR3: TGTGCCAGCAGCCAGAGCTCCTACAATGAGCAGTTCTTC. Its translation: CASSQSSYNEQFF.

The chain has TRBV19 and TRBJ2-3; 11 nucleotides line up with TRBD1. Trimming took 9 bases from V and 4 from J; bases not matched to a gene: 3. The CDR3 has 13 residues. Germline V CDR1 and CDR2: LNHDA, SQIVND (reference sequence). CDR3 sequence (DNA): TGTGCCAGCCGGACAGGGGGCGCAGATACGCAGTATTTT. Translation: CASRTGGADTQYF.

As to this clone: At one of its ends the junction is not consistent with the germline gene, which may arise from a read error. The J gene is TRBJ2-1, the V gene TRBV11-3, with TRBD2 matching over 8 bases. Germline V gives CDR1 SGHNT, CDR2 YENEEA. The CDR3 has 12 residues. CDR3 coding DNA: TGTGCCAGCAGCTTCGGGGGGGATGAGAAGATCTTC. Translating it yields CASSFGGDEKIF.

The chain couples TRBV7-9 to TRBJ1-4, with 7 bases lining up with TRBD1. V trimming: 3 bases; J trimming: 3 bases; junction bases outside the gene matches: 1. Per the germline V gene, CDR1 is SEHNR and CDR2 is FQNEAQ (reference sequence). The CDR3 contains 14 residues. The CDR3, as DNA: TGTGCCAGCAGCTTTGGGACAGCTAATGAAAAACTGTTTTTT. Its protein product is CASSFGTANEKLFF.

This sequence joins TRBV27 and TRBJ2-7, with 8 bases matching TRBD2. The CDR3 is 18 amino acids. The ends lost 3 bases at V and 0 bases at J; junction bases unmatched: 13. The germline gives CDR1 MNHEY, CDR2 SMNVEV (reference sequence). As DNA, the CDR3 is TGTGCCAGCAGTTTCTCCGCCGGACTAGCATCCTTCTCCTACGAGCAGTACTTC. Translated: CASSFSAGLASFSYEQYF.

This chain's CDR3 is CASSPTGVQETQYF. In DNA form, the CDR3 reads TGTGCCAGCAGCCCTACAGGGGTACAAGAGACCCAGTACTTC. V is TRBV7-9 and J is TRBJ2-5, with 7 bases fitting TRBD1. The germline V gene encodes CDR1 SEHNR and CDR2 FQNEAQ (reference sequence). This CDR3 is built from 14 residues. Trimming removed 5 bases from V and 2 bases from J; junction bases left unmatched: 5.

This rearrangement joins TRBV4-1 to TRBJ2-6; maybe TRBD1 (5 bases). Germline V gene data show CDR1 as MGHRA and CDR2 as YSYEKL. The V end lost 4 bases, the J end lost 1 base, and 8 bases lay between the germline ends. CDR3 length: 15 amino acids. The DNA for the CDR3 is TGCGCCAGCAGCCGCAGGGCTTCTGGGGCCAACGTCCTGACTTTC. Its protein product is CASSRRASGANVLTF.

In nucleotides, the CDR3 is TGTGCCAGCAGCTTCCCAACTAATGAAAAACTGTTTTTT. As protein: CASSFPTNEKLFF. This chain uses TRBV7-9 with TRBJ1-4; D call uncertain. The CDR3 length is 13 residues. V lost 3 bases to trimming and J lost 0 bases, with 2 bases between them. Germline values: CDR1 SEHNR, CDR2 FQNEAQ (reference sequence).

The V gene is TRBV7-9, the J gene TRBJ2-7; 7 bases match TRBD2. CDR3 length equals 15 residues. Germline V gene sequence: CDR1 SEHNR, CDR2 FQNEAQ (reference sequence). Trimming removed 1 base from V and 1 base from J; junction bases left unmatched: 4. The CDR3 nucleotides read TGTGCCAGCAGCTTAGTTTCGGGGGGATCCTACGAGCAGTACTTC. Its translation is CASSLVSGGSYEQYF.

V is TRBV7-6 and J is TRBJ2-7, with TRBD1 matching 7 bases. The V and J ends lost 5 bases and 2 bases, in that order; junction bases with no gene match: 6. CDR3 length equals 14 residues. Looked up from germline, CDR1 is SGHVS and CDR2 is FNYEAQ. The CDR3 is CASSTWTGTYEQYF. The CDR3 DNA follows: TGTGCCAGCAGCACCTGGACAGGAACCTACGAGCAGTACTTC.

V usage is TRBV2 and J usage is TRBJ1-2; TRBD1 matches at 7 bases. This CDR3 is 14 amino acids long. V dropped 2 bases and J dropped 8; count of bases not matched to a gene: 8. From germline, CDR1 is SNHLY and CDR2 FYNNEI. CDR3 residues: CASSETTGARGYTF. DNA for the CDR3: TGTGCCAGCAGTGAAACTACAGGGGCCAGAGGCTACACCTTC.

J is TRBJ2-7 and V is TRBV2; D not resolved. CDR3 size: 12 residues. Deletions cut 9 bases from V and 1 base from J, with 10 bases between. The germline V gene has CDR1 SNHLY and CDR2 FYNNEI. CDR3 residues: CASGEDSYEQYF. For the CDR3, the DNA is TGTGCCAGTGGGGAAGATTCCTACGAGCAGTACTTC.